One sample yielded the 25 T cell receptor beta chains listed below, sequenced in a study of cytomegalovirus exposure and HLA in healthy donors. 60 Vbeta and 13 Jbeta primers were used in PCR. TCRdb's copy holds only in-frame clones and misses some; the assay was immunoSEQ multiplex PCR. Here the sample spans over 50,000 clones, 60% to 80% being singletons. The source material was PBMCs. These receptors all stem from a man in his forties in good health and CMV-seropositive.

The rearrangement links TRBV5-1 to TRBJ2-2; 13 bases are shared with TRBD2. Germline values: CDR1 SGHRS, CDR2 YFSETQ. The ends lost 3 bases at V and 8 bases at J; junction bases unmatched: 7. This CDR3 is 16 amino acids long. The CDR3 region is CASSSGLAGVVGELFF. DNA for the CDR3: TGCGCCAGCAGCTCCGGACTAGCGGGAGTTGTGGGGGAGCTGTTTTTT.

This rearrangement joins TRBV7-2 to TRBJ1-1; 9 nucleotides agree with TRBD1. V was clipped by 5 bases and J by 4 bases; unmatched bases: 2. The CDR3 extends over 13 amino acids. The germline gives CDR1 SGHTA, CDR2 FQGNSA. The CDR3: CASSDRGGTEAFF. Here the CDR3 DNA reads TGTGCCAGCAGCGACAGGGGGGGCACTGAAGCTTTCTTT.

The J gene is TRBJ2-6, the V gene TRBV4-3; tentatively, D is TRBD2 (5 bases). Germline assignment: CDR1 LGHNA and CDR2 YSLEER. The CDR3 runs to 17 residues. V gave up 3 bases and J gave up 0 bases, with 12 bases separating them. CDR3 DNA sequence: TGCGCCAGCAGCCAGAATGAGGGTAGCTCTGGGGCCAACGTCCTGACTTTC. Protein: CASSQNEGSSGANVLTF.

This clone was seen more than once but under ten times. The genes are TRBV9 and TRBJ1-6, with a possible D match to TRBD1 (6 bases). The germline V and J ends were trimmed by 4 bases and 7 bases, with 15 bases remaining between them. Germline V gene lookup returns CDR1 SGDLS and CDR2 YYNGEE. The CDR3 is 15 amino acids. CDR3 nucleotide sequence: TGTGCCAGCAGCATCGGGGGGCGAACCAATTCACCCCTCCACTTT. The encoded protein is CASSIGGRTNSPLHF. The whole variable domain, filled in from reference TRBV9 and TRBJ1-6, reads DSGVTQTPKHLITATGQRVTLRCSPRSGDLSVYWYQQSLDQGLQFLIQYYNGEERAKGNILERFSAQQFPDLHSELNLSSLELGDSALYFCASSIGGRTNSPLHFGNGTRLTVT.

The chain employs TRBV7-3 and TRBJ2-7; TRBD2 matches at 7 bases. Germline trimming cut 5 bases from V and 6 bases from J; bases unmatched to any gene: 10. The CDR3 runs to 14 residues. Germline V gene sequence: CDR1 SGHTA, CDR2 FQGTGA. The CDR3 DNA sequence: TGTGCCAGCAGCCAGGGAGGAGGGAGGGGCGAGCAGTACTTC. The encoded protein is CASSQGGGRGEQYF.

This clone has more than one count but fewer than ten. The V call is TRBV19, the J call TRBJ2-1; 8 bases match TRBD1. J gave up 3 bases and V 6 bases, and 7 bases lay outside the gene matches. Germline-derived CDR1 and CDR2 are LNHDA and SQIVND (reference sequence). The CDR3 is 15 residues long. DNA for the CDR3: TGTGCCAGTAGCCGCCCGGACAGGGACTACAATGAGCAGTTCTTC. Amino acid sequence: CASSRPDRDYNEQFF.

The chain combines TRBV14 with TRBJ2-4, with 8 nucleotides matching TRBD1. Germline V gene data show CDR1 as SGHDN and CDR2 as FVKESK. V shed 4 bases and J 9 bases; nucleotides not matched to a gene: 8. This CDR3 contains 14 residues. CDR3: CASSPFTGGSIQYF. The DNA for the CDR3 is TGTGCCAGCAGCCCCTTTACAGGGGGTAGCATTCAGTACTTC. Supplemented by reference TRBV14 and TRBJ2-4, the full variable domain reads EAGVTQFPSHSVIEKGQTVTLRCDPISGHDNLYWYRRVMGKEIKFLLHFVKESKQDESGMPNNRFLAERTGGTYSTLKVQPAELEDSGVYFCASSPFTGGSIQYFGAGTRLSVL.

The rearrangement uses TRBV5-6 and TRBJ1-2; D not resolved. The germline V gene has CDR1 SGHDT and CDR2 YYEEEE. The CDR3 is made up of 14 amino acids. V was cut by 4 bases and J by 5 bases, with 15 bases left in between. The CDR3 DNA follows: TGTGCCAGCAGCCCCAACGGAGGCGGATATGGCTACACCTTC. Its translation is CASSPNGGGYGYTF.

This clone came up a few times. V and J are TRBV6-6 and TRBJ2-1; no clear D. Germline V lookup: CDR1 MNHNY, CDR2 SVGAGI (reference sequence). CDR3 length: 11 amino acids. Trimming removed 4 bases from V and 7 bases from J, with 5 bases in between. CDR3 sequence (DNA): TGTGCCAGCAGTTCTCTGAATGAGCAGTTCTTC. It translates to CASSSLNEQFF.

The V call is TRBV5-5, the J call TRBJ1-1; TRBD1 is a possible D gene (6 bases). The germline V and J ends were trimmed by 1 base and 6 bases, with 16 bases remaining between them. The CDR3 runs to 15 residues. The germline CDR1 and CDR2 sequences are SGHKS and YYEKEE (reference sequence). In DNA, the CDR3 is TGTGCCAGCAGCTTGCAACAGGGTCGGGTTGCTGAAGCTTTCTTT. This gives the protein CASSLQQGRVAEAFF.

This clone was picked up a small number of times. The chain is built from TRBV25-1 and TRBJ2-3; 10 bases match TRBD1. In germline, CDR1 is MGHDK, CDR2 SYGVNS. The J segment lost 5 bases and the V segment lost 3 bases, leaving 5 bases of the junction unmatched. The CDR3 totals 15 residues. CDR3 nucleotide sequence: TGTGCCAGCAGTGATGAGACAGGGGGCGTAGATACGCAGTATTTT. Protein sequence: CASSDETGGVDTQYF.

This clone has a single count. The chain uses TRBV7-6 and TRBJ2-7; TRBD2 might be the D (6 bases). From germline, CDR1 is SGHVS and CDR2 FNYEAQ. The CDR3 spans 14 residues. V lost 1 base and J 5 bases, leaving 12 bases between the germline ends. CDR3 region: CASSLEVWGDEQYF. The CDR3 DNA reads TGTGCCAGCAGCTTAGAGGTCTGGGGGGACGAGCAGTACTTC.

The chain recombines TRBV6-4 with TRBJ2-6; 8 nucleotides agree with TRBD1. Trimming took 9 bases from V and 4 from J; bases not matched to a gene: 17. The germline V gene encodes CDR1 MRHNA and CDR2 SNTAGT. The CDR3 is made up of 18 amino acids. This chain's CDR3 is CARAYTGGSSGGANVLTF. Here the CDR3 DNA reads TGTGCCAGGGCCTACACAGGGGGTTCCAGTGGAGGGGCCAACGTCCTGACTTTC.

This clone was recorded a few times. The chain joins TRBV19 to TRBJ2-1; 11 nucleotides match TRBD2. CDR3 length: 15 residues. With 8 bases clipped from V and 1 base from J, the junction kept 4 bases outside the gene matches. Per the germline V gene, CDR1 is LNHDA and CDR2 is SQIVND (reference sequence). In DNA form, the CDR3 reads TGTGCCAGTTCTTTAGCGGGAGGGTCCTACAATGAGCAGTTCTTC. Its protein product is CASSLAGGSYNEQFF.

The chain links TRBV7-9 to TRBJ1-6; weak D call: TRBD1 (5 bases). Germline CDR1 and CDR2: SEHNR and FQNEAQ (reference sequence). V lost 5 bases and J 7 bases, leaving 18 bases between the germline ends. The CDR3 loop spans 16 amino acids. The chain's CDR3 is CASSLNGGGSNSPLHF. The CDR3 nucleotides read TGTGCCAGCAGCCTCAACGGCGGGGGGTCCAATTCACCCCTCCACTTT. Together with reference TRBV7-9 and TRBJ1-6, the CDR3 gives the full variable domain: DTGVSQNPRHKITKRGQNVTFRCDPISEHNRLYWYRQTLGQGPEFLTYFQNEAQLEKSRLLSDRFSAERPKGSFSTLEIQRTEQGDSAMYLCASSLNGGGSNSPLHFGNGTRLTVT.

The genes are TRBV9 and TRBJ1-1; unclear D gene. The CDR3 spans 13 residues. In germline, CDR1 is SGDLS, CDR2 YYNGEE. With 4 bases removed from V and 7 bases from J, the gap between germline ends came to 14 bases. Here the CDR3 reads CASSFGPADEAFF. Written as DNA, the CDR3 is TGTGCCAGCAGCTTTGGGCCAGCCGATGAAGCTTTCTTT.

The V and J genes are TRBV7-6 and TRBJ1-1; 8 bases match TRBD1. Germline CDR1 and CDR2: SGHVS and FNYEAQ. V was pared by 4 bases and J by 0 bases, with 4 bases of the junction left unmatched. CDR3 length equals 15 residues. CDR3 amino acids: CASSSGQDLNTEAFF. The DNA of the CDR3 is TGTGCCAGCAGCTCGGGACAGGATTTGAACACTGAAGCTTTCTTT.

The chain links TRBV2 to TRBJ2-1; no definite D call. CDR1 SNHLY and CDR2 FYNNEI come from the germline V gene. The CDR3 length is 11 residues. Trimming took off 7 bases at V and 8 bases at J, with 9 bases between the two ends. CDR3 residues: CASTVFYEQFF. CDR3 nucleotide sequence: TGTGCCAGCACCGTCTTCTATGAGCAGTTCTTC.

This chain links TRBV7-8 with TRBJ2-7, with D possibly TRBD1 on 6 matching bases. Germline lookup yields CDR1 SGHVS and CDR2 FQNEAQ. This CDR3 has 12 amino acids. The V and J ends lost 4 bases and 7 bases respectively, with 11 bases between them. CDR3 in DNA: TGTGCCAGCAGCTCAAACAGGGTTGAGCAGTACTTC. Amino acid sequence: CASSSNRVEQYF.

This rearrangement joins TRBV4-2 to TRBJ2-1; 7 bases align to TRBD2. Germline loops: CDR1 LGHNA, CDR2 YNFKEQ. The CDR3 length is 16 residues. Germline trimming cut 2 bases from V and 4 bases from J; bases unmatched to any gene: 8. CDR3 nucleotide sequence: TGTGCCAGCAGCCAATCGGGACTACGGGGGTACAATGAGCAGTTCTTC. It encodes CASSQSGLRGYNEQFF.

V gene TRBV6-5 combines with J gene TRBJ2-1; TRBD2 is a possible D gene (6 bases). The CDR3 covers 15 residues. Per germline, CDR1 MNHEY and CDR2 SVGAGI. V shed 10 bases and J shed 4 bases, with 20 bases lying between them. The CDR3 nucleotides read TGTGCCACCCAACCCCCGGGACTCTCGTACAATGAGCAGTTCTTC. This encodes CATQPPGLSYNEQFF.

The rearrangement joins TRBV19 to TRBJ2-5, with D possibly being TRBD1 (5 bases). The CDR3 loop spans 14 amino acids. CDR1 LNHDA and CDR2 SQIVND come from the germline V gene (reference sequence). V lost 0 bases and J lost 5, with 10 bases in between. The CDR3 region is CASSIDGAVETQYF. CDR3 sequence (DNA): TGTGCCAGTAGTATAGATGGGGCAGTGGAGACCCAGTACTTC.

This clone has a handful of counts. This chain joins TRBV27 and TRBJ2-5, with TRBD1 matching over 9 bases. J lost 5 bases, V lost 9 bases, and 10 bases had no gene match. The CDR3 length is 14 residues. CDR1 is MNHEY, CDR2 SMNVEV, per germline (reference sequence). CDR3: CASKPGTGLETQYF. Written as DNA, the CDR3 is TGTGCCAGTAAACCCGGGACAGGGCTTGAGACCCAGTACTTC.

The rearrangement links TRBV2 to TRBJ1-5; 8 nucleotides match TRBD1. This CDR3 comprises 14 residues. V shed 3 bases and J 4 bases; nucleotides not matched to a gene: 2. The germline V gene has CDR1 SNHLY and CDR2 FYNNEI. The CDR3 loop is CASSETGENQPQHF. The DNA for the CDR3 is TGTGCCAGCAGTGAGACAGGGGAGAATCAGCCCCAGCATTTT.

V usage is TRBV2 and J usage is TRBJ1-2, with 9 positions matching TRBD1. J was trimmed by 6 bases and V by 4 bases; bases with no gene match: 3. Germline CDR1 reads SNHLY; CDR2 reads FYNNEI. The CDR3 covers 13 residues. This CDR3 reads CASSAQGADGYTF. CDR3 sequence (DNA): TGTGCCAGCAGTGCACAGGGGGCGGATGGCTACACCTTC.